The present entry profiles one T cell receptor (beta chain) with its context. No antigen is known for it. No base quality information exists; no much larger clone differs at one position. The data are from a study of graft-versus-host responses after intestinal transplantation (dated by TCRdb to the early 2020s). Concerning the study at large: The transplants that recipients got were multivisceral, liver-intestinal, or isolated intestinal. Anti-thymocyte globulin induction was given to all recipients, followed by maintenance tacrolimus and steroids for 2 to 3 years. Graft-versus-host and host-versus-graft alloreactive T cell clones were tracked in the graft, circulation and bone marrow after intestinal transplantation using bulk TCR-beta CDR3 sequencing. Alloreactive clones were identified by sequencing pre-transplant mixed lymphocyte reaction products and comparing them with unstimulated pre-transplant donor and recipient T cells. A cohort of about 26 intestinal transplant recipients, including one retransplant, was enrolled, and 3 patients lacking pretransplant specimens were excluded. A peak of at least 4% donor T cells among recipient peripheral blood mononuclear cells was the definition used for donor T cell macrochimerism. Rather than being sequenced by the commercial service, samples from a few later patients were sequenced in-house on an Illumina MiSeq and processed with MiXCR.

Library preparation was by the immunoSEQ multiplex PCR assay. For most patients, genomic DNA was isolated with the Qiagen DNeasy Blood and Tissue Kit and sent frozen to Adaptive Biotechnologies for TCR sequencing. For most patients, high-throughput TCR-beta CDR3 sequencing of genomic DNA was performed by Adaptive Biotechnologies. As for the authors' bioinformatics: TCR sequencing data for some 17 patients were retrieved from Adaptive's ImmunoSEQ software; three other patients were processed with MiXCR and VDJtools. To correct CD4 versus CD8 sorting errors, sequences present in both subsets at a frequency ratio below 5:1 were removed. CDR3 nucleotide sequences shared between donor and recipient were removed because their origin could not be assigned. To be classed as alloreactive, a clone needed at least 2-fold expansion over unstimulated cells and a minimum CFSE-low frequency of 0.002% (template counts) or 0.001% (read counts). Clones were considered mappable if detected in sequenced pre-transplant spleen, lymph node, or MLR CFSE-low populations of the donor or recipient. Cumulative frequency of alloreactive clones was calculated as a percentage of all sequences weighted by copy number. The clones in this table, taken by TCRdb from immuneACCESS, are in-frame only. Not every clone is retained; where verified, under half of the shortfall comes from an unresolved V gene, and the cause of the rest is unknown. V and J calls and clone size are as listed in that table; D and trimming were resolved from the DNA. The sample table records about 51,000 clones; 89% of these occur just once. Approximately 0.6% of the sample is taken by the ten largest.

General findings and caveats noted by the study authors: The relatively low number and heterogeneity of intestinal transplant patients limited the conclusions. High GvH to HvG T cell clonal ratios were observed in the allografts of patients with donor T cell macrochimerism. GvH clones were detected in recipient bone marrow, and some of these GvH clones were observed earlier in ileal mucosa or blood, consistent with an intestinal mucosal origin. Early after transplant, peak levels of circulating GvH clones were associated with declines in HvG clones.

The intended sense of this specimen's time point label: cells obtained before transplantation from donor or recipient. CD3+CD4+ and CD3+CD8+ populations were FACS-sorted from unstimulated pre-transplant donor and recipient cells taken from spleen or lymph nodes. Including the terminal cysteine and phenylalanine, the CDR3 comprises 17 residues. The CDR3 DNA has 51 bases and is translated from base 1. From the germline V gene, CDR1 is SGHRS and CDR2 is YFSETQ. V is cut by 3 bases and J by 2 bases, and the space between the germline ends is 18 bases. Sequencing was performed on unstimulated CD4+ T cells sorted from spleen or lymph node cells, taken before transplant. The V and J genes are TRBV5-1 and TRBJ1-5, with the D gene call left open. The source of this sequence is a human donor who was the organ donor for an intestinal transplant. This receptor carries the CDR3 CASSSSLPVVGNQPQHF. The sequenced DNA: TGCGCCAGCAGCTCAAGTCTACCGGTTGTGGGCAATCAGCCCCAGCATTTT.